This entry features one T cell receptor (beta chain) sequence. The antigen remains undetermined. Blood samples measuring about 2.5 ml were taken per donor. These data are taken from a study of monozygotic twins with inflammatory bowel disease. General study points: Among the T cells, different subtypes could not be distinguished. Especially where disease activity was present, IBD patients had fewer clonotypes in common with others than healthy twins did. There were differing immunosuppressive treatments, which may have added variability to patient repertoires.

TCRdb reprocessed the 5' RACE reads and reports one entry per CDR3 protein, with no DNA. Its table records some 99,000 distinct CDR3 sequences. The CDR3 totals 20 residues. The germline CDR1 and CDR2 sequences are SGHAT and FQNNGV. The sequenced sample consisted of blood. The chain recombines TRBV11-2 with TRBJ2-3; TCRdb lists TRBD2, though no DNA is available to test this call. The clonotype was recovered from a human donor with ulcerative colitis or Crohn's disease, or a healthy co-twin of an affected twin (not recorded which). CDR3 sequence reads: CASSSPRRGLAVSSTDTQYF.